This T cell receptor (beta chain) is from a study of T-cell memory formation after mild COVID-19. This clonotype appeared many times. No antigen is known for it. Constant-segment primers and 5'RACE yielded cDNA libraries for TCR alpha and TCR beta, each carrying sample barcodes and UMIs. TCRdb re-derived calls from the 5' RACE reads in MiXCR, one entry per CDR3 protein. The sample comprises 560,000 or so distinct CDR3 sequences, 15% to 20% of which are singletons, and around 8.1% rests with the top ten. V lost 9 bases and J lost 3; bases outside the gene matches: 8. Germline values: CDR1 LGHDT, CDR2 YNNKEL (reference sequence). The CDR3 consists of 15 residues. Study-wide findings and caveats: Memory from before infection featured some responding clones, which suggests cross-reactive memory joined. Clones that contracted from day 15 to 85 were balanced CD4/CD8, while later expanders leaned CD4+. The CD4+ clones that contracted clustered mainly within CM and EM, and the CD8+ clones concentrated in EMRA.

The chain employs TRBV3-1 and TRBJ2-3; 11 bases fit TRBD2. The sequencing input was PBMCs or a T cell subset sorted from them (not recorded which). The TCR was taken from an adult woman who had mild COVID-19 (a few samples of this study predate the infection). Cell type and time point are not known. CDR3 bases: TGTGCCAGTAAGCAGGGACTAGCGGTGACAGATACGCAGTATTTT. This translates into CASKQGLAVTDTQYF.